The clone carrying this T cell receptor (beta chain) was seen at least ten times. Antigen specificity is unknown. The sequenced fragment ends 3 residues before the CDR3 boundary, so the rest is inferred from the germline J gene. This CDR3 contains 18 residues. Germline lookup yields CDR1 LNHDA and CDR2 SQIVND (reference sequence). V lost 4 bases and J lost 1, with 19 bases in between. Data came from immunoSEQ multiplex PCR; TCRdb stores just in-frame clones and leaves some out. There are just under 20,000 clones in the sample, none observed a single time. The data belong to a study of T cell clonality in common variable immunodeficiency. Study-wide findings and caveats: Fewer deletions and N-nucleotide insertions were reportedly seen in common variable immunodeficiency TCR beta sequences.

For at least one year, all CVID subjects received replacement immunoglobulin. Sequenced material: peripheral blood mononuclear cells. The clonotype originates from a human donor with common variable immunodeficiency. J is TRBJ2-2 and V is TRBV19; D unclear. CDR3 loop: CASSKAIPRAQNTGELFF. The DNA read from the CDR3 is TGTGCCAGTAGTAAGGCGATTCCGAGAGCGCAGAACACCGGGGAG. Using reference TRBV19 and TRBJ2-2 for the parts outside the CDR3, the full variable domain is DGGITQSPKYLFRKEGQNVTLSCEQNLNHDAMYWYRQDPGQGLRLIYYSQIVNDFQKGDIAEGYSVSREKKESFPLTVTSAQKNPTAFYLCASSKAIPRAQNTGELFFGEGSRLTVL.